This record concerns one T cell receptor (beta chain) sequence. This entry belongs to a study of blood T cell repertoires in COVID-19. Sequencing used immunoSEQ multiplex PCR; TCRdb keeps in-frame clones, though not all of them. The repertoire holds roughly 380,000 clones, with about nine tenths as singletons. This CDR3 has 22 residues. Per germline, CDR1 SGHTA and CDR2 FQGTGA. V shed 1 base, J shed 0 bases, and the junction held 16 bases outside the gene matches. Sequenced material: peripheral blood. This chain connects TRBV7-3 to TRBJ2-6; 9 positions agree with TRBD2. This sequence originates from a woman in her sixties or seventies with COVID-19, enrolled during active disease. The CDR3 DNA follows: TGTGCCAGCAGCTTAAGGGTCCATTTCGAGCGGGGGGCCTTCTCTGGGGCCAACGTCCTGACTTTC. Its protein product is CASSLRVHFERGAFSGANVLTF.